The 30 T cell receptor beta chains in this list originate from one sample, sequenced in a study of CD8+ T cells in alopecia areata. Extracted RNA was reverse transcribed, and the resulting cDNA served as sequencing template. The protocol was immunoSEQ multiplex PCR, while the TCRdb copy is restricted to in-frame clones and leaves out a portion. The table records some 240,000 clones, more than 45% of them present only once. This material consisted of CD4+ T cells sorted from blood, taken at week 0. The receptors derive from a human donor with alopecia areata.

This clone was detected only once. The gene calls are TRBV7-9 and TRBJ1-4; D gene unclear. Germline-derived CDR1 and CDR2 are SEHNR and FQNEAQ (reference sequence). V was trimmed by 4 bases and J by 7 bases, leaving 4 bases between them. The CDR3 is made up of 11 amino acids. The chain's CDR3 is CASSSSEKLFF. For the CDR3, the DNA is TGTGCCAGCAGCTCGAGTGAAAAACTGTTTTTT.

This clone was recorded a few times. The V gene is TRBV6-5, the J gene TRBJ1-6, with D unresolved. V shed 7 bases and J shed 10 bases, with 14 bases lying between them. Germline V CDR1 and CDR2: MNHEY, SVGAGI. The CDR3 length is 13 residues. The CDR3 DNA reads as TGTGCCAGCACCGTCAAGCTGGGCTCACCCCTCCACTTT. Translated, it gives CASTVKLGSPLHF.

A single count supports this clone. The V gene is TRBV11-2, the J gene TRBJ1-4, with unresolved D. CDR3 size: 13 residues. Germline CDR1 SGHAT, CDR2 FQNNGV. Trimming pared 5 bases from V and 3 bases from J, leaving 7 bases between. This CDR3 is CASSPRSNEKLFF. Here the CDR3 DNA reads TGTGCCAGCAGCCCCCGGTCTAATGAAAAACTGTTTTTT.

Only a few counts were recorded for this clone. In DNA form, the CDR3 reads TGTGCCAGCAGCTTTCGAGGGAGCACAGATACGCAGTATTTT. It yields the protein CASSFRGSTDTQYF. This chain uses TRBV7-2 with TRBJ2-3; D perhaps matches TRBD2 (5 bases). V lost 3 bases and J 0 bases, leaving 7 bases between the germline ends. CDR3 length: 14 amino acids. Germline CDR1 is SGHTA and CDR2 is FQGNSA.

In DNA form, the CDR3 reads TGTGCCTGGATGAGGGGGGCCCCTTCTTGGTTCTTC. Residues: CAWMRGAPSWFF. The V call is TRBV30, the J call TRBJ2-1; possibly TRBD1 or TRBD2 for D (6 bases each). Germline V gene sequence: CDR1 GTSNPN, CDR2 SVGIG (reference sequence). The ends were cut back, 4 bases at V and 15 bases at J, with 19 bases in the middle. This CDR3 comprises 12 residues.

V gene TRBV6-1 combines with J gene TRBJ1-6; TRBD1 might be the D (5 bases). The CDR3 is 11 amino acids. V shed 5 bases and J shed 9 bases, with 5 bases lying between them. Germline CDR1 and CDR2: MNHNS and SASEGT. CDR3 amino acids: CASSRGSPLHF. The CDR3, as DNA: TGTGCCAGCAGTAGGGGTTCACCCCTCCACTTT.

The chain combines TRBV30 with TRBJ2-7; 9 bases are a match to TRBD1. Germline trimming cut 8 bases from V and 7 bases from J; bases unmatched to any gene: 6. Per the germline V gene, CDR1 is GTSNPN and CDR2 is SVGIG (reference sequence). The CDR3 runs to 11 residues. CDR3 sequence reads: CAGQGSWEQYF. In DNA, the CDR3 is TGTGCCGGACAGGGGTCTTGGGAGCAGTACTTC.

This sequence joins TRBV6-6 and TRBJ2-7; D unclear. Between the trimmed V and J ends, which lost 2 bases and 0 bases, there was a span of 11 bases. The CDR3 is 15 residues long. The V gene's germline CDR1 is MNHNY and CDR2 SVGAGI (reference sequence). CDR3: CASSYGLPRSYEQYF. The CDR3 coding sequence is TGTGCCAGCAGTTACGGGTTACCGCGCTCCTACGAGCAGTACTTC.

CDR3 coding DNA: TGCGCCAGCCGCCGTCGTAGAGAAACCTACGAGCAGTACTTC. It codes for CASRRRRETYEQYF. V gene TRBV23-1 combines with J gene TRBJ2-7, with unresolved D. TRBV23-1 is placed among ORFs of uncertain function. The germline V and J ends were trimmed by 8 bases and 2 bases, with 16 bases remaining between them. This CDR3 is 14 amino acids long.

V usage is TRBV7-2 and J usage is TRBJ2-1, with a weak D call TRBD2 (6 bases). From germline, CDR1 is SGHTA and CDR2 FQGNSA. The CDR3 is 16 residues long. Trimming took 5 bases from V and 1 from J, leaving 15 bases between them. The CDR3 DNA reads TGTGCCAGCAGCGGCGAGGGACTTCCTTCCTACAATGAGCAGTTCTTC. Translating it yields CASSGEGLPSYNEQFF.

The chain combines TRBV7-3 with TRBJ2-1; D is undetermined. This CDR3 has 15 amino acids. Germline CDR1 is SGHTA and CDR2 is FQGTGA. Deletions cut 5 bases from V and 4 bases from J, with 15 bases between. The CDR3 DNA reads as TGTGCCAGCAGCCCCCAGAAGGGTTCGTACAATGAGCAGTTCTTC. Translating gives CASSPQKGSYNEQFF.

This clone was seen more than once but under ten times. The chain employs TRBV7-6 and TRBJ1-6; 7 nucleotides match TRBD1. The ends lost 5 bases at V and 14 bases at J; junction bases unmatched: 12. This CDR3 has 14 amino acids. Germline loops: CDR1 SGHVS, CDR2 FNYEAQ. CDR3 DNA: TGTGCCAGCAGCGTGAATCAGGGGGTTGGTTCCCTCCACTTT. This gives the protein CASSVNQGVGSLHF.

The chain uses TRBV29-1 and TRBJ1-5, with a possible D match to TRBD1 (6 bases). This CDR3 comprises 13 residues. The germline gives CDR1 SQVTM, CDR2 ANQGSEA. Between the trimmed V and J ends, which lost 3 bases and 3 bases, there was a span of 9 bases. The CDR3 is CSVDRGHNQPQHF. The CDR3 DNA is TGCAGCGTTGACAGGGGACACAATCAGCCCCAGCATTTT. Supplemented by reference TRBV29-1 and TRBJ1-5, the full variable domain reads SAVISQKPSRDICQRGTSLTIQCQVDSQVTMMFWYRQQPGQSLTLIATANQGSEATYESGFVIDKFPISRPNLTFSTLTVSNMSPEDSSIYLCSVDRGHNQPQHFGDGTRLSIL.

About this clone: Different DNA sequences within this sample yield the same CDR3. The chain is built from TRBV5-1 and TRBJ1-1; maybe TRBD1 (5 bases). The CDR3 loop spans 13 amino acids. CDR1 SGHRS and CDR2 YFSETQ come from the germline V gene. V was trimmed by 2 bases and J by 3 bases, leaving 8 bases between them. CDR3 bases: TGCGCCAGCAGCTTACAGGAGGACACTGAAGCTTTCTTT. Amino acid sequence: CASSLQEDTEAFF.

This clone was observed once. The chain uses TRBV5-1 and TRBJ2-7; no reliable D call. CDR3 size: 13 residues. Germline CDR1 and CDR2: SGHRS and YFSETQ. Trimming left V 0 bases short and J 6 bases short, with 10 bases between. CDR3 nucleotide sequence: TGCGCCAGCAGCTTGGGCTCGGCGGCCGAGCAGTACTTC. Translated, it gives CASSLGSAAEQYF.

This clone was counted only a few times. Mismatch with germline at one junction end may stem from a read error. CDR3 loop: CSVRGNAEAFF. CDR3 in DNA: TGCAGCGTCCGGGGGAACGCTGAAGCTTTCTTT. The V gene is TRBV29-1, the J gene TRBJ1-1; D might be TRBD1 (5 bases). Germline loops: CDR1 SQVTM, CDR2 ANQGSEA. The CDR3 runs 11 residues. Full variable domain (rest looked up from reference TRBV29-1 and TRBJ1-1): SAVISQKPSRDICQRGTSLTIQCQVDSQVTMMFWYRQQPGQSLTLIATANQGSEATYESGFVIDKFPISRPNLTFSTLTVSNMSPEDSSIYLCSVRGNAEAFFGQGTRLTVV.

The CDR3, as DNA: TGTGCCATCAGACCGGACAATGAACATGGCTACACCTTC. Its translation is CAIRPDNEHGYTF. J is TRBJ1-2 and V is TRBV10-3; D may be TRBD1 (5 bases). This CDR3 is 13 amino acids long. V lost 6 bases, J lost 6 bases, and 14 bases lay in between. Germline V gene data show CDR1 as ENHRY and CDR2 as SYGVKD.

The chain uses TRBV5-4 and TRBJ2-6; a weak D match, TRBD1 (6 bases). CDR1 SGHNT and CDR2 YYREEE come from the germline V gene (reference sequence). Trimming removed 0 bases at V and 1 base at J, with 8 bases between. The CDR3 sequence is 16 residues long. The CDR3 DNA reads TGTGCCAGCAGCTTGGGGGACATATCTGGGGCCAACGTCCTGACTTTC. Its translation: CASSLGDISGANVLTF.

The rearrangement joins TRBV29-1 to TRBJ2-7; no firm D call. CDR3 length: 13 amino acids. Germline V gives CDR1 SQVTM, CDR2 ANQGSEA. The ends were cut back, 7 bases at V and 2 bases at J, with 15 bases in the middle. The CDR3 DNA follows: TGCAGCGCCACCCCCAGTGGACCCTACGAGCAGTACTTC. This translates into CSATPSGPYEQYF.

The V and J genes are TRBV4-2 and TRBJ2-3, with 9 bases matching TRBD2. Germline CDR1 is LGHNA and CDR2 is YNFKEQ. Unmatched junction bases numbered 8, after V lost 3 bases and J lost 1 base. This CDR3 contains 17 residues. CDR3 nucleotides: TGTGCCAGCAGCCAGAACAGCGCTAGCGGGGGCACAGATACGCAGTATTTT. Translated, it gives CASSQNSASGGTDTQYF.

This chain uses TRBV29-1 with TRBJ2-1; D uncertain. CDR1 and CDR2 from the germline V gene are SQVTM and ANQGSEA. This CDR3 is built from 10 residues. The V end was cut by 5 bases, the J end by 7 bases, with 6 bases between. CDR3 sequence: CSVSNNEQFF. DNA for the CDR3: TGCAGCGTTTCAAATAATGAGCAGTTCTTC.

V is TRBV5-1 and J is TRBJ2-1, with 7 nucleotides matching TRBD2. There are 14 residues in the CDR3. From germline, CDR1 is SGHRS and CDR2 YFSETQ. V shed 4 bases and J 8 bases; nucleotides not matched to a gene: 9. Here the CDR3 reads CASSTGLPGDEQFF. In nucleotides, the CDR3 is TGCGCCAGCAGCACGGGACTACCGGGGGATGAGCAGTTCTTC.

This clone appeared a few times. The chain uses TRBV7-2 and TRBJ1-5; D not resolved. Per germline, CDR1 SGHTA and CDR2 FQGNSA. The V end was cut by 1 base, the J end by 8 bases, with 9 bases between. The CDR3 extends over 13 amino acids. In DNA form, the CDR3 reads TGTGCCAGCAGCTTAGTGGAGGGTGAGCCCCAGCATTTT. Its protein product is CASSLVEGEPQHF.

This clone came up once. The chain uses TRBV25-1 and TRBJ2-7; 7 bases map to TRBD2. The CDR3 is 14 amino acids. Trimming at V came to 5 bases and at J to 1 base, leaving 5 bases not matched to a gene. From germline, CDR1 is MGHDK and CDR2 SYGVNS. The CDR3 sequence: CASSQRLASYEQYF. In nucleotides, the CDR3 is TGTGCCAGCAGTCAAAGACTAGCTTCCTACGAGCAGTACTTC.

The chain uses TRBV30 and TRBJ1-1; D is uncertain. Germline V gene data show CDR1 as GTSNPN and CDR2 as SVGIG (reference sequence). CDR3 length: 12 amino acids. V was shortened by 0 bases and J by 11 bases, with 13 bases between the two germline ends. The CDR3 is CAWSVKGYVAFF. The CDR3 bases are TGTGCCTGGAGTGTTAAAGGGTACGTCGCTTTCTTT. The full variable domain, rest sourced from reference TRBV30 and TRBJ1-1, is SQTIHQWPATLVQPVGSPLSLECTVEGTSNPNLYWYRQAAGRGLQLLFYSVGIGQISSEVPQNLSASRPQDRQFILSSKKLLLSDSGFYLCAWSVKGYVAFFGQGTRLTVV.

This clone has a handful of counts. CDR3 amino acids: CASSLYTGELFF. The CDR3 region has the DNA TGTGCCAGCAGCCTTTACACCGGGGAGCTGTTTTTT. The chain has TRBV6-1 and TRBJ2-2; no clear D. The CDR3 is made up of 12 amino acids. The germline V gene encodes CDR1 MNHNS and CDR2 SASEGT. V was pared by 6 bases and J by 3 bases, with 5 bases between.

The J gene is TRBJ1-1, the V gene TRBV6-6, with D tentatively TRBD1 (5 bases). The germline V and J ends were trimmed by 5 bases and 0 bases, with 16 bases remaining between them. This CDR3 spans 16 amino acids. CDR1 MNHNY and CDR2 SVGAGI come from the germline V gene (reference sequence). CDR3 residues: CASSPSQGRVNTEAFF. In DNA, the CDR3 is TGTGCCAGCAGTCCCTCCCAGGGTAGGGTGAACACTGAAGCTTTCTTT.

The chain uses TRBV5-1 and TRBJ1-4, with D possibly TRBD1 on 6 matching bases. Trimming took 4 bases from V and 8 from J, leaving 15 bases between them. Germline V CDR1 and CDR2: SGHRS, YFSETQ. This CDR3 has 14 amino acids. Written as DNA, the CDR3 is TGCGCCAGCAGCCCGATACAGGGAACCGAAAAACTGTTTTTT. Translation gives CASSPIQGTEKLFF.

This clone was detected a few times. The chain is built from TRBV5-4 and TRBJ2-7; 9 bases line up with TRBD2. The V segment lost 8 bases and the J segment 2 bases; nucleotides outside the gene matches: 8. The CDR3 runs 14 residues. CDR1 is SGHNT and CDR2 is YYREEE in the germline V gene (reference sequence). CDR3 sequence (DNA): TGTGCCAGACGATTAGCGGGAGTGGCCTACGAGCAGTACTTC. Protein: CARRLAGVAYEQYF.

In this sample, this clone is medium-sized (0.01 to 0.1%). The rearrangement uses TRBV7-8 and TRBJ1-2; TRBD1 might be the D (5 bases). V lost 5 bases to trimming and J lost 0 bases, with 13 bases between them. The CDR3 has 15 amino acids. Germline CDR1 and CDR2: SGHVS and FQNEAQ. CDR3 residues: CASSLGPGANYGYTF. The CDR3 DNA sequence: TGTGCCAGCAGCCTGGGACCGGGGGCTAACTATGGCTACACCTTC. The full variable domain, completed using reference TRBV7-8 and TRBJ1-2, is GAGVSQSPRYKVAKRGQDVALRCDPISGHVSLFWYQQALGQGPEFLTYFQNEAQLDKSGLPSDRFFAERPEGSVSTLKIQRTQQEDSAVYLCASSLGPGANYGYTFGSGTRLTVV.